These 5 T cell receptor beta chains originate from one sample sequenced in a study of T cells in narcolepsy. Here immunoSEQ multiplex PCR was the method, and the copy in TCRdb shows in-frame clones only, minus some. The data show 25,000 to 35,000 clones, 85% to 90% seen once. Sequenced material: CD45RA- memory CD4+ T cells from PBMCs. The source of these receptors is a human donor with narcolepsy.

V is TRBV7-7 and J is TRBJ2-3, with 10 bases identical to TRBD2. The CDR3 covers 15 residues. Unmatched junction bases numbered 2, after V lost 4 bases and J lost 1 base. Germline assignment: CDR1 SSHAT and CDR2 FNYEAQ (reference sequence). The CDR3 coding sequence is TGTGCCAGCAGCTCAGGACTAGCGGGCACAGATACGCAGTATTTT. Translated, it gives CASSSGLAGTDTQYF. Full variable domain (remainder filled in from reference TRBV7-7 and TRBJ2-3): GAGVSQSPRYKVTKRGQDVTLRCDPISSHATLYWYQQALGQGPEFLTYFNYEAQPDKSGLPSDRFSAERPEGSISTLTIQRTEQRDSAMYRCASSSGLAGTDTQYFGPGTRLTVL.

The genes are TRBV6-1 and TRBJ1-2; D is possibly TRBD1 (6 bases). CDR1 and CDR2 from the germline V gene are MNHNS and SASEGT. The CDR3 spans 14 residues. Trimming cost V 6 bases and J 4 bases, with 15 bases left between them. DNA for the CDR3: TGTGCCAGCAGGGAACAGGGACTTAGCTATGGCTACACCTTC. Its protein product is CASREQGLSYGYTF.

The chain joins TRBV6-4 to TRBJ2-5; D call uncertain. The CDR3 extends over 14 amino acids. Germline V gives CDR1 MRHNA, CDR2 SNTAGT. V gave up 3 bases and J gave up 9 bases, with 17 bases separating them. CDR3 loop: CASSEPWTSRSQYF. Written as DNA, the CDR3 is TGTGCCAGCAGTGAGCCGTGGACCTCCAGATCCCAGTACTTC.

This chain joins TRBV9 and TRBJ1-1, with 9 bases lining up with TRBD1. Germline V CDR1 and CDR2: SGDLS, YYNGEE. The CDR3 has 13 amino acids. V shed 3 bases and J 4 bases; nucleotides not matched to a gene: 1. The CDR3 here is CASSGTGVTEAFF. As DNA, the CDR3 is TGTGCCAGCAGCGGGACAGGGGTCACTGAAGCTTTCTTT. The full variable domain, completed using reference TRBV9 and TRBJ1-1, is DSGVTQTPKHLITATGQRVTLRCSPRSGDLSVYWYQQSLDQGLQFLIQYYNGEERAKGNILERFSAQQFPDLHSELNLSSLELGDSALYFCASSGTGVTEAFFGQGTRLTVV.

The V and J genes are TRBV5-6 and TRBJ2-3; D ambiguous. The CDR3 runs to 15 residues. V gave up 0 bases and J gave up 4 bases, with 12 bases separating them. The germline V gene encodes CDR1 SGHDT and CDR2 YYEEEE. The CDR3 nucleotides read TGTGCCAGCAGCTTGGGTGGGTGGGTAGCAGATACGCAGTATTTT. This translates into CASSLGGWVADTQYF.